This record covers a single T cell receptor (beta chain). The sample comes from a study of blood T cell repertoires in COVID-19. Germline lookup yields CDR1 MDHEN and CDR2 SYDVKM. This CDR3 has 16 amino acids. Trimming cost V 3 bases and J 1 base, with 13 bases left between them. Original handling: How many nucleated cells were present was estimated from reference gene primer amplification. Clones were read by immunoSEQ multiplex PCR, and TCRdb kept only the in-frame ones, dropping some. Clone size and V and J calls were adopted from that table, with D and trimming inferred from the DNA. The profile covers roughly 150,000 clones, with about nine tenths appearing a single time and more than 2% taken by the ten largest.

This sequence joins TRBV28 and TRBJ1-5, with a tentative D call TRBD1 (6 bases). This receptor was identified in a woman in her 70s with acute or convalescent COVID-19. Sequencing was done on a sample of peripheral blood. The CDR3 spells CASSFIQGNSNQPQHF. In DNA, the CDR3 is TGTGCCAGCAGTTTTATACAGGGTAACAGCAATCAGCCCCAGCATTTT. Complete variable domain (other parts from reference TRBV28 and TRBJ1-5): DVKVTQSSRYLVKRTGEKVFLECVQDMDHENMFWYRQDPGLGLRLIYFSYDVKMKEKGDIPEGYSVSREKKERFSLILESASTNQTSMYLCASSFIQGNSNQPQHFGDGTRLSIL.